In its sample, the clone carrying this T cell receptor (beta chain) was seen many times. Its antigen remains unidentified. RNA transcripts gave rise to amplified TCR beta CDR3 regions. First-round RT-PCR with HTBI primers amplified the TCR CDR3 region. TCRdb reprocessed the multiplex PCR reads via MiXCR and lists one record per CDR3 protein. The sample lists hundreds of thousands of distinct CDR3 sequences, 11% to 15% occurring once. The data belong to a study of T cells in Graves' hyperthyroidism and ophthalmopathy. This CDR3 comprises 18 residues. V lost 7 bases to trimming and J lost 2 bases; unmatched junction nucleotides: 11. General observations from the study: By a 13 V-J model, ophthalmopathy was set apart from stable hyperthyroidism.

Stable disease denoted Graves' hyperthyroidism without ophthalmopathy progression within 18 months. These patients, aged 18 to 65, had recently diagnosed hyperthyroidism lasting under 2 months. Around 10 ml fresh peripheral blood yielded the PBMCs. The specimen sequenced was blood. V and J are TRBV12-3 or TRBV12-4 and TRBJ2-7; 16 bases align to TRBD2. The sequence was obtained from a woman under 30 with Graves' hyperthyroidism. CDR3 sequence (DNA): TGTGCCAGCACCCCGGGACTAGCGGGAGGGGATGGCGCCTACGAGCAGTACTTC. It codes for CASTPGLAGGDGAYEQYF.